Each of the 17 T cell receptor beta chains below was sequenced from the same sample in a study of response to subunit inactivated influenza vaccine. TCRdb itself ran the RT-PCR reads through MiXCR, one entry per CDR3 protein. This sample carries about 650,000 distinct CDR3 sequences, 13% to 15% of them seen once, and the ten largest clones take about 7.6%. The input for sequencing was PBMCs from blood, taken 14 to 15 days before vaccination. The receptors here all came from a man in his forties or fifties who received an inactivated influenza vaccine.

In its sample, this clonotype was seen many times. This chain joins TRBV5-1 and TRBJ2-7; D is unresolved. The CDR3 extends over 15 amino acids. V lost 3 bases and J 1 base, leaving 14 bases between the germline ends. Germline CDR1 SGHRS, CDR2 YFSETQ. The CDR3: CASSSRVLPSYEQYF. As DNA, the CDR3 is TGCGCCAGCAGCTCTAGGGTCCTGCCTTCCTACGAGCAGTACTTC.

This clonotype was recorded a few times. This chain's CDR3 is CASSQRLPTSGGTDTQYF. The DNA for the CDR3 is TGCGCCAGCAGCCAAAGACTTCCGACTAGCGGGGGCACAGATACGCAGTATTTT. J is TRBJ2-3 and V is TRBV4-3; 11 bases are a match to TRBD2. V was clipped by 2 bases and J by 1 base; unmatched bases: 8. Germline CDR1 is LGHNA and CDR2 is YSLEER. This CDR3 is built from 18 residues.

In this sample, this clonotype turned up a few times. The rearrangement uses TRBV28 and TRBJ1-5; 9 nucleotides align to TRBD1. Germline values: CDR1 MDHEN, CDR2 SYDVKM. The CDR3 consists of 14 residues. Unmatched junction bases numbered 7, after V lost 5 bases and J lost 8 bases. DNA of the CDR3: TGTGCCAGCAGTCCCACAGGGGGCATGGAGCCCCAGCATTTT. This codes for CASSPTGGMEPQHF.

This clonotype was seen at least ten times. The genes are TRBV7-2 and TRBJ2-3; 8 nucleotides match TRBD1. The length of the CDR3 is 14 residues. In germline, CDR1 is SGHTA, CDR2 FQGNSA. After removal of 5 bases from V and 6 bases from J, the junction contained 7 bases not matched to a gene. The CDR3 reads CASSQTGVRDTQYF. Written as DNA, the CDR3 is TGTGCCAGCAGCCAGACAGGGGTTCGGGATACGCAGTATTTT.

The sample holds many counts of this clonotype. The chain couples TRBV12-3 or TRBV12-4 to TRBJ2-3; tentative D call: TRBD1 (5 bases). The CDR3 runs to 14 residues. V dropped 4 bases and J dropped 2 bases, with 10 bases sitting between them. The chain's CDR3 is CASSSQTVTDTQYF. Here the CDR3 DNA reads TGTGCCAGCAGTTCCCAGACAGTCACAGATACGCAGTATTTT.

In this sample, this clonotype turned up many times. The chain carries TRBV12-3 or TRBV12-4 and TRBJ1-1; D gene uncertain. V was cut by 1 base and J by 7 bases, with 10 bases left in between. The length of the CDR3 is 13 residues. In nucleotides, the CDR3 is TGTGCCAGCAGTTTAGGGACTTTTGGTGAAGCTTTCTTT. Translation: CASSLGTFGEAFF.

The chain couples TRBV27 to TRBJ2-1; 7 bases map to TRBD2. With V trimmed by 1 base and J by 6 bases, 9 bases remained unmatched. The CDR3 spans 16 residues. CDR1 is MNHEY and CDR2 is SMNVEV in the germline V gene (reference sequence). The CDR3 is CASSLFGGSGGNEQFF. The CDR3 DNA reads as TGTGCCAGCAGTTTATTCGGCGGGAGCGGTGGCAATGAGCAGTTCTTC.

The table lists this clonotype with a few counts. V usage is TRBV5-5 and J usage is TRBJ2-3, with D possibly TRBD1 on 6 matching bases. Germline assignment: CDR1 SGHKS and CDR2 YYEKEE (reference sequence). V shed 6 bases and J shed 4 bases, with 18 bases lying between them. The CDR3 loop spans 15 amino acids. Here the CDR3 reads CASTLPPGDADTQYF. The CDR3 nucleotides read TGTGCCAGCACCCTACCCCCAGGGGACGCAGATACGCAGTATTTT. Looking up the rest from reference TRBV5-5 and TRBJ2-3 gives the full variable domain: DAGVTQSPTHLIKTRGQQVTLRCSPISGHKSVSWYQQVLGQGPQFIFQYYEKEERGRGNFPDRFSARQFPNYSSELNVNALLLGDSALYLCASTLPPGDADTQYFGPGTRLTVL.

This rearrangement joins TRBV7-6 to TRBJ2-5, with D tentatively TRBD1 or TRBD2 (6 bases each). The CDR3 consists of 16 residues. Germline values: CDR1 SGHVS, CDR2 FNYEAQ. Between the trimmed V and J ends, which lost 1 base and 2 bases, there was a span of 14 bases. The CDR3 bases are TGTGCCAGCAGCTTAGTTGGACAGCGGGTGCAAGAGACCCAGTACTTC. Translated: CASSLVGQRVQETQYF.

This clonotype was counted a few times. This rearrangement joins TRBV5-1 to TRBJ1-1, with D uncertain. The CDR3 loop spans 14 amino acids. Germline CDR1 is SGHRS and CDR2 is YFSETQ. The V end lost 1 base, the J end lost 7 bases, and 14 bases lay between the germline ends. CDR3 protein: CASSLYGFGGEAFF. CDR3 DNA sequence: TGCGCCAGCAGCTTGTATGGGTTCGGTGGTGAAGCTTTCTTT.

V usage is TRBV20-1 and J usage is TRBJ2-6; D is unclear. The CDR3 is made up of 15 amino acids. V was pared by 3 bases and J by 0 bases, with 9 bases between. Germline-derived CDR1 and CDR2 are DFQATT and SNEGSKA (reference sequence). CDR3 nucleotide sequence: TGCAGTGCTAGTGGGCCAGGCTCTGGGGCCAACGTCCTGACTTTC. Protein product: CSASGPGSGANVLTF.

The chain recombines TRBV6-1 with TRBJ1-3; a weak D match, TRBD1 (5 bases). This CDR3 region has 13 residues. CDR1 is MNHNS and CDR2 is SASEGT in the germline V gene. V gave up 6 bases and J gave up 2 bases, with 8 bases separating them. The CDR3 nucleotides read TGTGCCAGCAGGCCGGGACCTGGAAACACCATATATTTT. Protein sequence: CASRPGPGNTIYF.

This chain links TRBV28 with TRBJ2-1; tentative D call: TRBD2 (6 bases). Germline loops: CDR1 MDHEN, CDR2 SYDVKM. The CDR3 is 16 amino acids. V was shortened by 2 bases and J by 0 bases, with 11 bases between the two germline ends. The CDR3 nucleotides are TGTGCCAGCAGTTTAACGGCGGGGAGCTCCTACAATGAGCAGTTCTTC. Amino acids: CASSLTAGSSYNEQFF.

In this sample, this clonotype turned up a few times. CDR3 loop: CSVLTKGASGNTIYF. The DNA of the CDR3 is TGCAGCGTTCTGACGAAGGGGGCTTCTGGAAACACCATATATTTT. The chain employs TRBV29-1 and TRBJ1-3; 7 nucleotides align to TRBD1. This CDR3 region has 15 residues. Losses at the gene ends were 5 bases for V and 1 base for J; bases not matched to a gene: 8. From germline, CDR1 is SQVTM and CDR2 ANQGSEA.

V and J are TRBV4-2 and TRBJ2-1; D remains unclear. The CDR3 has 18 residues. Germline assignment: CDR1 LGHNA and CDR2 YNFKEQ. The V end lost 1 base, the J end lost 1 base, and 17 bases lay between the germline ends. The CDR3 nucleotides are TGTGCCAGCAGCCAAGCCGGAGCCCAAGCCCGGTCCTACAATGAGCAGTTCTTC. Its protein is CASSQAGAQARSYNEQFF.

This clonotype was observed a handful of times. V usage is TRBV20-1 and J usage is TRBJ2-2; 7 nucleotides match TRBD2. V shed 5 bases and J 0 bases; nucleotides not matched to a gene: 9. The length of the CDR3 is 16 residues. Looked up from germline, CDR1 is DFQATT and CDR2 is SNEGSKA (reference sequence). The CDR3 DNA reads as TGCAGTGCTCCTGTGGCTAGCGGCACGAACACCGGGGAGCTGTTTTTT. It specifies CSAPVASGTNTGELFF.

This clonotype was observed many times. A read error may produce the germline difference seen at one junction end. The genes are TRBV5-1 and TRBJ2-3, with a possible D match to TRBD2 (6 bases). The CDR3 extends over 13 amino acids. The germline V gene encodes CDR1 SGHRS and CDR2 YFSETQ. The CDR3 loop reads CASRLEGVDTQYF. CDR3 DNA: TGCGCCAGCAGATTGGAGGGAGTAGATACGCAGTATTTT. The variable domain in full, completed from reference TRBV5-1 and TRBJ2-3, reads KAGVTQTPRYLIKTRGQQVTLSCSPISGHRSVSWYQQTPGQGLQFLFEYFSETQRNKGNFPGRFSGRQFSNSRSEMNVSTLELGDSALYLCASRLEGVDTQYFGPGTRLTVL.